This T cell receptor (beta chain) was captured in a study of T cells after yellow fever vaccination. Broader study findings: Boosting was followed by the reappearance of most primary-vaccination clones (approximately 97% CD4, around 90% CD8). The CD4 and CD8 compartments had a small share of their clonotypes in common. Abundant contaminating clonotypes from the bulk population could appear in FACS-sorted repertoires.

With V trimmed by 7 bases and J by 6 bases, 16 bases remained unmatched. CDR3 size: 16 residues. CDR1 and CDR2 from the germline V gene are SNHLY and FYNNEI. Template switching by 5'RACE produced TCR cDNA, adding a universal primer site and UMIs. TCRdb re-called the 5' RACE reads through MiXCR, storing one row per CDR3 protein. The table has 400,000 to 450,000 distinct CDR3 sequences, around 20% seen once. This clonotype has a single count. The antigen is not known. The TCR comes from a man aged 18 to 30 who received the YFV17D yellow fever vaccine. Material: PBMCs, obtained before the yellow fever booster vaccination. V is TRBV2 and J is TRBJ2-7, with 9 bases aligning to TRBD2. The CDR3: CASTRGRGLAGSEQYV. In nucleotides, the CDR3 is TGTGCCAGCACTCGAGGGAGGGGACTAGCAGGAAGCGAGCAGTACGTC.